These 18 T cell receptor beta chains were all obtained from the same sample, sequenced in a study of Graves' ophthalmopathy and Graves' hyperthyroidism. Amplification from RNA transcripts yielded the TCR beta CDR3 regions. A first-round RT-PCR used HTBI primers, followed by a second-round multiplex PCR. TCRdb called the multiplex PCR reads again in MiXCR, with one record for every CDR3 protein. The table records more than 1,000,000 distinct CDR3 sequences, about two fifths of them present only once. Sequencing used peripheral blood or thyroid tissue (not recorded which). The source is an adult man with Graves' hyperthyroidism.

The chain couples TRBV12-3 or TRBV12-4 to TRBJ2-5; maybe TRBD2 (5 bases). With 7 bases removed from V and 0 bases from J, the gap between germline ends came to 12 bases. The CDR3 loop spans 14 amino acids. As DNA, the CDR3 is TGTGCCAGCACCGATAGAGGGTACCAAGAGACCCAGTACTTC. The encoded protein is CASTDRGYQETQYF.

The chain combines TRBV5-4 with TRBJ1-2; D ambiguous. This CDR3 spans 12 amino acids. Looked up from germline, CDR1 is SGHNT and CDR2 is YYREEE (reference sequence). V was clipped by 1 base and J by 5 bases, with 6 bases between them. The DNA for the CDR3 is TGTGCCAGCAGCTTGAACGAGTATGGCTACACCTTC. This gives the protein CASSLNEYGYTF.

V usage is TRBV24-1 and J usage is TRBJ2-3; TRBD2 matches at 9 bases. Trimming took 4 bases from V and 0 from J; bases not matched to a gene: 4. Looked up from germline, CDR1 is KGHDR and CDR2 is SFDVKD. This CDR3 is built from 16 residues. This CDR3 is CATSDRSGSSTDTQYF. CDR3 DNA: TGTGCCACCAGTGACCGTAGCGGGAGCAGCACAGATACGCAGTATTTT.

A note on this clonotype: One base away lies a much larger clone, so this may be a sequencing read error. CDR3 DNA sequence: TGTGCCGGCAGCTTAGCACAGACCGAGCAGTACTTC. Its protein is CAGSLAQTEQYF. The chain uses TRBV7-2 and TRBJ2-7; D is ambiguous. The CDR3 length is 12 residues. CDR1 is SGHTA and CDR2 is FQGNSA in the germline V gene.

Only a few counts were recorded for this clonotype. V and J are TRBV7-9 and TRBJ2-7; D perhaps matches TRBD1 (6 bases). The length of the CDR3 is 13 residues. V lost 5 bases and J lost 3, with 11 bases in between. The germline V gene encodes CDR1 SEHNR and CDR2 FQNEAQ (reference sequence). The CDR3 coding sequence is TGTGCCAGCAGCCCAAAACAGGGCTACGAGCAGTACTTC. This encodes CASSPKQGYEQYF.

To note about this clonotype: One end of the junction fails to match germline, which may point to a read error. J is TRBJ1-2 and V is TRBV10-3; D ambiguous. Germline loops: CDR1 ENHRY, CDR2 SYGVKD. The CDR3 spans 14 residues. CDR3 coding DNA: TGTGCCAGCAGTGAACGGCGCGCATACTATGGCTACACCTTC. Translated: CASSERRAYYGYTF.

This CDR3 is CSADEGPYEQYF. CDR3 sequence (DNA): TGCAGTGCTGACGAGGGCCCCTACGAGCAGTACTTC. This chain uses TRBV20-1 with TRBJ2-7; possibly TRBD2 for D (5 bases). Germline V gene lookup returns CDR1 DFQATT and CDR2 SNEGSKA (reference sequence). The length of the CDR3 is 12 residues. Trimming shortened V by 5 bases and J by 2 bases, and 10 bases separated the two germline ends.

The sample holds many counts of this clonotype. V and J are TRBV2 and TRBJ1-2, with D maybe TRBD1 (6 bases). The V end was cut by 7 bases, the J end by 1 base, with 16 bases between. The germline CDR1 and CDR2 sequences are SNHLY and FYNNEI. This CDR3 has 15 residues. The CDR3 coding sequence is TGTGCCAGCAAAAAGGACAGCCGCCTTAACTATGGCTACACCTTC. This translates into CASKKDSRLNYGYTF. The whole variable domain, filled in from reference TRBV2 and TRBJ1-2, reads EPEVTQTPSHQVTQMGQEVILRCVPISNHLYFYWYRQILGQKVEFLVSFYNNEISEKSEIFDDQFSVERPDGSNFTLKIRSTKLEDSAMYFCASKKDSRLNYGYTFGSGTRLTVV.

This clonotype occurred a few times. V and J are TRBV12-3 or TRBV12-4 and TRBJ1-3; tentative D call: TRBD1 (6 bases). CDR3 length: 13 amino acids. With 3 bases removed from V and 7 bases from J, the gap between germline ends came to 10 bases. This chain's CDR3 is CASSFMGANTIYF. CDR3 sequence (DNA): TGTGCCAGCAGTTTTATGGGGGCGAACACCATATATTTT.

Only one count was recorded for this clonotype. This chain links TRBV5-6 with TRBJ2-2; maybe TRBD1 (6 bases). CDR1 SGHDT and CDR2 YYEEEE come from the germline V gene. The CDR3 contains 13 residues. The V and J ends lost 5 bases and 7 bases respectively, with 12 bases between them. CDR3 nucleotides: TGTGCCAGCAGAGACAGGACTGGCGGGGAGCTGTTTTTT. Protein product: CASRDRTGGELFF.

This clonotype was seen ten or more times. The chain joins TRBV29-1 to TRBJ1-4; weak D call: TRBD1 (5 bases). CDR1 and CDR2 from the germline V gene are SQVTM and ANQGSEA. V was clipped by 4 bases and J by 3 bases, with 9 bases between them. The CDR3 loop spans 13 amino acids. Written as DNA, the CDR3 is TGCAGCGTTGGTCAGGGCGCTAATGAAAAACTGTTTTTT. Its protein product is CSVGQGANEKLFF.

There are many counts of this clonotype. This chain links TRBV12-3 or TRBV12-4 with TRBJ1-1, with D possibly matching TRBD1 (5 bases). This CDR3 comprises 15 residues. V lost 6 bases to trimming and J lost 1 base, with 15 bases between them. This CDR3 reads CASRSGYRENTEAFF. CDR3 sequence (DNA): TGTGCCAGCAGATCAGGGTATCGGGAGAACACTGAAGCTTTCTTT.

At least ten counts were recorded for this clonotype. The chain employs TRBV6-6 and TRBJ2-5; 7 bases line up with TRBD1. The CDR3 is 14 residues long. Germline V gene sequence: CDR1 MNHNY, CDR2 SVGAGI (reference sequence). Trimming took 5 bases from V and 3 from J; bases not matched to a gene: 6. The CDR3 DNA reads TGTGCCAGCAGTCCACCGGGACAGAAAGAGACCCAGTACTTC. This codes for CASSPPGQKETQYF.

J is TRBJ2-5 and V is TRBV11-2, with 16 bases fitting TRBD2. The CDR3 has 17 amino acids. After removal of 3 bases from V and 5 bases from J, the junction contained 6 bases not matched to a gene. CDR1 is SGHAT and CDR2 is FQNNGV in the germline V gene. Written as DNA, the CDR3 is TGTGCCAGCAGCTTCCCCGGGACTAGCGGGGGGGCGGAGACCCAGTACTTC. It translates to CASSFPGTSGGAETQYF.

Comments on this clonotype: A single base separates this from a much larger clone, so it may be a read error. V gene TRBV19 combines with J gene TRBJ1-5; D uncertain. V was cut by 8 bases and J by 9 bases, with 14 bases left in between. CDR3 length: 12 residues. Germline lookup yields CDR1 LNHDA and CDR2 SQIVND (reference sequence). This CDR3 is CASDPPGTPQHF. CDR3 bases: TGTGCCAGTGACCCCCCCGGAACGCCCCAGCATTTT.

The chain uses TRBV7-7 and TRBJ1-2; D unclear. V dropped 4 bases and J dropped 0 bases, with 9 bases sitting between them. The CDR3 loop spans 14 amino acids. Looked up from germline, CDR1 is SSHAT and CDR2 is FNYEAQ (reference sequence). The CDR3 protein is CASSYGKPNYGYTF. The CDR3 region has the DNA TGTGCCAGCAGCTACGGGAAGCCTAACTATGGCTACACCTTC.

The genes are TRBV5-1 and TRBJ1-1; the match to TRBD1 covers 7 bases. Unmatched junction bases numbered 11, after V lost 4 bases and J lost 11 bases. The CDR3 extends over 13 amino acids. Per germline, CDR1 SGHRS and CDR2 YFSETQ. The CDR3 coding sequence is TGCGCCAGCAGCACATTTGGGTCAGGGGGTGCTTTCTTT. This gives the protein CASSTFGSGGAFF.

Here the CDR3 reads CSVDDAGNTGELFF. The CDR3 DNA reads as TGCAGCGTTGACGACGCGGGGAACACCGGGGAGCTGTTTTTT. The chain combines TRBV29-1 with TRBJ2-2; tentative D call: TRBD2 (5 bases). From germline, CDR1 is SQVTM and CDR2 ANQGSEA. This CDR3 contains 14 residues. The ends were cut back, 3 bases at V and 1 base at J, with 9 bases in the middle.